The 20 T cell receptor beta chains listed next were all sequenced from one sample in a study of T cells in Graves' hyperthyroidism and ophthalmopathy. TCR beta CDR3 regions were amplified from RNA. The HTBI set primed first-round TCR CDR3 RT-PCR. In TCRdb, the multiplex PCR reads were re-called with MiXCR into one record per CDR3 protein. The sample holds approximately 400,000 distinct CDR3 sequences; approximately 15% are singletons and the top ten take 11%. The sample was blood. The receptors were gathered from a woman in her sixties with Graves' hyperthyroidism.

This chain uses TRBV28 with TRBJ2-5; TRBD1 aligns across 9 bases. The V segment lost 4 bases and the J segment 13 bases; nucleotides outside the gene matches: 7. There are 12 residues in the CDR3. The germline gives CDR1 MDHEN, CDR2 SYDVKM. CDR3 nucleotide sequence: TGTGCCAGCAGTTGGACGGGACAGGGTTCGTACTTC. This codes for CASSWTGQGSYF.

The chain uses TRBV27 and TRBJ2-5, with D maybe TRBD2 (6 bases). The V gene's germline CDR1 is MNHEY and CDR2 SMNVEV (reference sequence). The V gene lost 7 bases and the J gene lost 7 bases, with 19 bases spanning the gap. This CDR3 has 14 residues. In DNA, the CDR3 is TGTGCCAGCATCGGGACTGGGAGAGGTGGGACCCAGTACTTC. Residues: CASIGTGRGGTQYF.

This clonotype was seen a few times. The rearrangement joins TRBV6-1 to TRBJ1-1, with D maybe TRBD1 (5 bases). CDR1 is MNHNS and CDR2 is SASEGT in the germline V gene. The CDR3 length is 12 residues. V dropped 7 bases and J dropped 5 bases, with 11 bases sitting between them. CDR3 region: CASMAGGTEAFF. CDR3 nucleotides: TGTGCCAGCATGGCGGGGGGGACTGAAGCTTTCTTT.

Only a few counts were recorded for this clonotype. The chain employs TRBV6-5 and TRBJ2-3; 9 bases are a match to TRBD2. Germline CDR1 and CDR2: MNHEY and SVGAGI. J gave up 4 bases and V 2 bases, and 7 bases lay outside the gene matches. The CDR3 has 16 amino acids. The CDR3 region is CASSYVIAGVADTQYF. DNA of the CDR3: TGTGCCAGCAGTTACGTGATAGCGGGAGTGGCAGATACGCAGTATTTT.

This sequence joins TRBV18 and TRBJ1-1; D remains unclear. CDR1 is KGHSH and CDR2 is LQKENI in the germline V gene. The CDR3 is 17 residues long. Trimming shortened V by 3 bases and J by 0 bases, and 17 bases separated the two germline ends. The CDR3 nucleotides are TGTGCCAGCTCACCGCCCGATTGGCGGCTAATGAACACTGAAGCTTTCTTT. Amino acids: CASSPPDWRLMNTEAFF. The complete variable domain, with remaining parts taken from reference TRBV18 and TRBJ1-1, reads NAGVMQNPRHLVRRRGQEARLRCSPMKGHSHVYWYRQLPEEGLKFMVYLQKENIIDESGMPKERFSAEFPKEGPSILRIQQVVRGDSAAYFCASSPPDWRLMNTEAFFGQGTRLTVV.

The sample holds many counts of this clonotype. The chain has TRBV3-1 and TRBJ2-1, with 10 bases fitting TRBD2. CDR1 is LGHDT, CDR2 YNNKEL, per germline (reference sequence). V was clipped by 0 bases and J by 0 bases; unmatched bases: 2. The CDR3 length is 17 residues. The CDR3 region is CASSQETSGPSYNEQFF. CDR3 nucleotide sequence: TGTGCCAGCAGCCAAGAGACTAGCGGGCCCTCCTACAATGAGCAGTTCTTC.

In this sample, this clonotype turned up many times. The chain uses TRBV6-1 and TRBJ2-7; D ambiguous. This CDR3 region has 13 residues. The germline V gene has CDR1 MNHNS and CDR2 SASEGT. The V end was cut by 6 bases, the J end by 1 base, with 10 bases between. The CDR3 DNA is TGTGCCAGCAGGGATCAACAGTCCTACGAGCAGTACTTC. Protein product: CASRDQQSYEQYF.

On this clonotype: A clone one base away is much larger, so this may be a read error. The chain's CDR3 is CASSMGFSLDATYNEQFF. The CDR3 DNA is TGTGCCAGTAGTATGGGTTTTTCTTTGGACGCCACCTACAATGAGCAGTTCTTC. This sequence joins TRBV19 and TRBJ2-1; D is ambiguous. Germline CDR1 reads LNHDA; CDR2 reads SQIVND (reference sequence). V was pared by 3 bases and J by 2 bases, with 20 bases between. There are 18 residues in the CDR3.

The chain joins TRBV7-6 to TRBJ2-1; 8 positions match TRBD1. CDR1 and CDR2 (germline): SGHVS, FNYEAQ. V lost 4 bases and J lost 8; bases outside the gene matches: 16. This CDR3 has 17 amino acids. In DNA, the CDR3 is TGTGCCAGCAGCTCCAATACCAGGGGGCCAAGGTACTATGAGCAGTTCTTC. Translated, it gives CASSSNTRGPRYYEQFF.

The chain carries TRBV3-1 and TRBJ1-6, with 11 bases that match TRBD1. Losses at the gene ends were 0 bases for V and 6 bases for J; bases not matched to a gene: 10. CDR1 and CDR2 from the germline V gene are LGHDT and YNNKEL (reference sequence). This CDR3 has 19 residues. The CDR3 nucleotides are TGTGCCAGCAGCCAAGAAACAGCTCGGGACAGGGGGTTTAATTCACCCCTCCACTTT. This encodes CASSQETARDRGFNSPLHF. The variable domain in full, completed from reference TRBV3-1 and TRBJ1-6, reads DTAVSQTPKYLVTQMGNDKSIKCEQNLGHDTMYWYKQDSKKFLKIMFSYNNKELIINETVPNRFSPKSPDKAHLNLHINSLELGDSAVYFCASSQETARDRGFNSPLHFGNGTRLTVT.

Many counts were recorded for this clonotype. The rearrangement links TRBV5-1 to TRBJ2-5, with D possibly matching TRBD2 (6 bases). The CDR3 totals 16 residues. Between the trimmed V and J ends, which lost 2 bases and 5 bases, there was a span of 19 bases. Germline CDR1 and CDR2: SGHRS and YFSETQ. The CDR3: CASSLRGSSEMETQYF. CDR3 nucleotides: TGCGCCAGCAGCTTACGGGGGTCGTCGGAAATGGAGACCCAGTACTTC.

This clonotype was recorded many times. The chain recombines TRBV11-2 with TRBJ2-7; D is perhaps TRBD1 (6 bases). In germline, CDR1 is SGHAT, CDR2 FQNNGV. The germline V and J ends were trimmed by 3 bases and 3 bases, with 30 bases remaining between them. This CDR3 contains 20 residues. The CDR3 DNA reads as TGTGCCAGCAGCTTGACGACGGCACCGTCTTCGGCAGGGGAGAGCTACGAGCAGTACTTC. It encodes CASSLTTAPSSAGESYEQYF.

This sequence joins TRBV24-1 and TRBJ2-1; 11 bases fit TRBD2. The V gene's germline CDR1 is KGHDR and CDR2 SFDVKD. This CDR3 region has 16 residues. The junction had 2 bases not matched to a gene; V was cut back by 0 bases and J by 5 bases. Here the CDR3 reads CATSDLPGLADNEQFF. The CDR3 coding sequence is TGTGCCACCAGTGATTTGCCGGGACTAGCGGACAATGAGCAGTTCTTC.

This clonotype was seen repeatedly, ten times or more. The V call is TRBV5-4, the J call TRBJ2-7; 7 bases map to TRBD1. Trimming removed 0 bases from V and 2 bases from J; junction bases left unmatched: 5. The length of the CDR3 is 15 residues. The germline V gene encodes CDR1 SGHNT and CDR2 YYREEE (reference sequence). CDR3 in amino acids: CASSLAKGATYEQYF. CDR3 DNA: TGTGCCAGCAGCTTGGCAAAGGGGGCTACCTACGAGCAGTACTTC.

In its sample, this clonotype was seen many times. The chain carries TRBV7-9 and TRBJ1-2; D may be TRBD1 (6 bases). The CDR3 has 17 residues. Between the trimmed V and J ends, which lost 5 bases and 2 bases, there was a span of 21 bases. The germline V gene encodes CDR1 SEHNR and CDR2 FQNEAQ (reference sequence). CDR3 nucleotides: TGTGCCAGCAGCCGGGGGGCAGCTACCACGGGGAACTATGGCTACACCTTC. Amino acid sequence: CASSRGAATTGNYGYTF.

This clonotype has ten or more counts. V and J are TRBV24-1 and TRBJ2-3; 9 positions match TRBD1. This CDR3 has 15 amino acids. Germline V gene lookup returns CDR1 KGHDR and CDR2 SFDVKD. V was clipped by 2 bases and J by 4 bases; unmatched bases: 3. This CDR3 is CATSDYRGRPDTQYF. The CDR3 DNA sequence: TGTGCCACCAGTGATTACAGGGGGCGTCCAGATACGCAGTATTTT.

The chain recombines TRBV25-1 with TRBJ1-1, with no clear D. V was trimmed by 6 bases and J by 5 bases, leaving 13 bases between them. Germline CDR1 MGHDK, CDR2 SYGVNS. This CDR3 region has 13 residues. The CDR3 nucleotides are TGTGCCAGCAGACTTCTCCAAGGGACTGAAGCTTTCTTT. Translation gives CASRLLQGTEAFF.

This clonotype was detected a few times. The chain carries TRBV5-1 and TRBJ2-5; TRBD2 aligns across 12 bases. The V segment lost 4 bases and the J segment 3 bases; nucleotides outside the gene matches: 7. The germline V gene encodes CDR1 SGHRS and CDR2 YFSETQ. The CDR3 consists of 16 residues. The CDR3 sequence is CASSASGLAGKETQYF. The CDR3 region has the DNA TGCGCCAGCAGCGCCTCCGGACTAGCGGGAAAAGAGACCCAGTACTTC.

This clonotype was found many times. This sequence joins TRBV5-1 and TRBJ2-1; no firm D call. The germline V and J ends were trimmed by 2 bases and 0 bases, with 12 bases remaining between them. Germline values: CDR1 SGHRS, CDR2 YFSETQ. The CDR3 contains 16 residues. The CDR3 spells CASSFDVLSSYNEQFF. Here the CDR3 DNA reads TGCGCCAGCAGCTTTGATGTACTGAGCTCCTACAATGAGCAGTTCTTC. Full variable domain (missing parts from reference TRBV5-1 and TRBJ2-1): KAGVTQTPRYLIKTRGQQVTLSCSPISGHRSVSWYQQTPGQGLQFLFEYFSETQRNKGNFPGRFSGRQFSNSRSEMNVSTLELGDSALYLCASSFDVLSSYNEQFFGPGTRLTVL.

At least ten counts were recorded for this clonotype. CDR3 sequence (DNA): TGTGCCAGCAGACTAGGGGGCCCAAGCACAGATACGCAGTATTTT. Protein product: CASRLGGPSTDTQYF. The V call is TRBV6-1, the J call TRBJ2-3; 7 bases are a match to TRBD1. V lost 6 bases and J lost 0; bases outside the gene matches: 6. This CDR3 is built from 15 residues. Germline V lookup: CDR1 MNHNS, CDR2 SASEGT.